The source of this T cell receptor (beta chain) is a study of blood T cells in healthy people across ages (dated by TCRdb to between 2014 and 2017). Context from the whole study: Template switching captured roughly one uniquely barcoded TCR beta cDNA molecule per two T cells in model experiments. Two additional independent replicas of 1 million unique cDNA reads from the same blood draw were analyzed for two donors (one aged 18 to 30 and one aged 80 or older). The study measured age-related changes in TCR beta repertoire diversity using deep sequencing normalized with unique cDNA molecular identifiers. To avoid experimental bias, donors of different ages were distributed randomly across sequencing lanes. The donors were split into four age groups: young (average roughly 15 years), middle-aged (around 37), aged (approximately 60) and long-lived (approximately 80). Broad study findings and their caveats: Compared with the aged group, the long-lived group had more naive CD4+ T cells, fewer expanded clones and increased TCR diversity, suggesting age selection. Total diversity estimates from one million sequenced T cells were considered lower bounds and underestimates. Because donor CMV infection status was unknown, age-related changes in expanded clonotypes were potentially confounded. Conclusive comparison of naive and antigen-experienced compartments was prevented by the profiling of bulk unsorted PBMCs. Observed TCR beta diversity correlated strongly with the percentage of naive T cells measured by flow cytometry. As age increased, observed TCR beta diversity per million T cells dropped in a roughly linear way, and a significant reduction was already evident by age about 36.

Systemically healthy Caucasian individuals from Russia, 39 in total and aged roughly 6 to 100 years, were included as donors. Ten milliliters of peripheral blood were drawn from each donor into EDTA-treated Vacutainer tubes. PBMCs were isolated by Ficoll-Paque density-gradient centrifugation, with at least 6 million obtained per sample. Trizol reagent was used to extract total RNA from PBMCs, with at least 5.5 micrograms per sample. For every donor, flow cytometry on a PBMC aliquot measured the percentage of naive CD45RAhigh/CD27high T cells. Details on this clonotype: No antigen is known for it. No much larger clonotype is one base removed from it; base qualities were not supplied.

Library preparation was by 5' RACE. TCRdb names Illumina HiSeq 2500 as the instrument used. A second PCR of about 6 to 11 cycles was performed with a sample-barcoded 5' primer and a J-beta primer mix. A unique molecular identifier was introduced onto each TCR beta cDNA molecule by a template-switch 5' adaptor carrying 12 random nucleotides. Each sample yielded at least 2.5 million CDR3-containing paired-end reads. First-strand cDNA was synthesized from all RNA with the Mint cDNA synthesis kit, primed by a TRBC-specific oligonucleotide. Following uracil-DNA glycosylase treatment, all cDNA underwent a first 18-cycle PCR with the universal primers M1SS and BC2_uni_R. Per the source publication's procedure: For normalization, 1 million high-quality reads, each with a distinct molecular identifier, were randomly selected from each sample. Instead of being binned into consensus sequences, reads that shared molecular identifiers were thrown out. MiTCR, set to a Q25 quality threshold and the strictest error-elimination algorithm, was used for CDR3 identification, clonotype clustering and error correction. A nonparametric unseen species model with Euler transformation was used to estimate a lower bound on total TCR beta diversity. TCRdb ran its own pipeline on the public reads, namely fastp trimming at Q25 and MiXCR clone calling, and kept in-frame beta chains. Entries are consolidated by CDR3 protein sequence, retaining the most common genes and DNA. TCRdb, not the authors, supplied the V and J calls. The sample yields 1,300,000 or so distinct CDR3 sequences; around 59% were counted once. The top ten constitute about 6.7% of the sample.

The CDR3 runs 14 residues from the cysteine to the phenylalanine. Of all the DNA, just the CDR3 is kept, 42 bases in frame from base 1. The germline V gene provides CDR1 KGHSY and CDR2 FQNENV. Sequencing used blood. This receptor was identified in a man in his late teens or twenties in good health. Here the chain combines TRBV16 and TRBJ2-5; there is no confident call for the D gene. The closer fit of TRBJ2-7 to the DNA end suggests the J call may be wrong. The base sequence is TGTGCCAGCAGCCAATTGGTCAGCGCCTACGAGCAGTACTTC. Its product reads: CASSQLVSAYEQYF.